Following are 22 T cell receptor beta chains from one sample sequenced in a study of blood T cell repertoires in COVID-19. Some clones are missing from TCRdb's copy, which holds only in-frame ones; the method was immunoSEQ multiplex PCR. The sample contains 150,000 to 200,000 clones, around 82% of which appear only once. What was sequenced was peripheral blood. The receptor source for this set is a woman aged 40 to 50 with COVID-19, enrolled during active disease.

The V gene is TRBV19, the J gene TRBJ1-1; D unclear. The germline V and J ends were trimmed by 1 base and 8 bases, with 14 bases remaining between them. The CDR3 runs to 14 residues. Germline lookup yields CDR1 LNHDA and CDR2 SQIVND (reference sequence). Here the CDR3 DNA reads TGTGCCAGTAGTATAGGATGGAACAGTCAGGAAGCTTTCTTT. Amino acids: CASSIGWNSQEAFF.

The CDR3 is CASLGPGGVTDTQYF. The CDR3 DNA is TGTGCCAGCCTCGGTCCGGGGGGAGTCACAGATACGCAGTATTTT. The J gene is TRBJ2-3, the V gene TRBV7-3, with 7 bases lining up with TRBD2. Germline V CDR1 and CDR2: SGHTA, FQGTGA. The CDR3 covers 15 residues. Unmatched junction bases numbered 10, after V lost 8 bases and J lost 2 bases.

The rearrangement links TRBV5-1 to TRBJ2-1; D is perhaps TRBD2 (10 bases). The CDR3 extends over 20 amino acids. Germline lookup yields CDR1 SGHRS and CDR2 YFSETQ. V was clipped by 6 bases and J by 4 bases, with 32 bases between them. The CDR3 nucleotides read TGCGCCAGCAAAGCTACCCTAACGACAGGGGGACTAGCGAGTTACAATGAGCAGTTCTTC. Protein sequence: CASKATLTTGGLASYNEQFF.

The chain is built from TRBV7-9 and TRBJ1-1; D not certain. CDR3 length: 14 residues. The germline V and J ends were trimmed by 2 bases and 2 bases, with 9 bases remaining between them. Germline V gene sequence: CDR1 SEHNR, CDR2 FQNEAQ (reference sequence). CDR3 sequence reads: CASSLKARNTEAFF. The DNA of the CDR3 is TGTGCCAGCAGCTTAAAAGCCCGAAACACTGAAGCTTTCTTT.

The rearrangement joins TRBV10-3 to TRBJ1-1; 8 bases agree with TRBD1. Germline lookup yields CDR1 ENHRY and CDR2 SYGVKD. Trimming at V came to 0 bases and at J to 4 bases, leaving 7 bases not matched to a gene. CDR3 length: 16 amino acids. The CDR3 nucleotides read TGTGCCATCAGTGAGTCGTTCGGGACAGGAAGCACTGAAGCTTTCTTT. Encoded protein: CAISESFGTGSTEAFF.

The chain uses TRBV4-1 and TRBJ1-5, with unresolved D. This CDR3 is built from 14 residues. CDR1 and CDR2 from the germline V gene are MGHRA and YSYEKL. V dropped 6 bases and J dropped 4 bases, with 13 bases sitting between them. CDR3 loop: CASSPSGYNQPQHF. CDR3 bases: TGCGCCAGCAGTCCCTCGGGATATAATCAGCCCCAGCATTTT.

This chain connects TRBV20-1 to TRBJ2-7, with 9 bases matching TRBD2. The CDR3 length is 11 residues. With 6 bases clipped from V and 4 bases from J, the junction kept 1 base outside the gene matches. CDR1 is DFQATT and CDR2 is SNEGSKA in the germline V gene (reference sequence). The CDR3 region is CSATSGYEQYF. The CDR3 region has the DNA TGCAGTGCCACTAGCGGGTACGAGCAGTACTTC.

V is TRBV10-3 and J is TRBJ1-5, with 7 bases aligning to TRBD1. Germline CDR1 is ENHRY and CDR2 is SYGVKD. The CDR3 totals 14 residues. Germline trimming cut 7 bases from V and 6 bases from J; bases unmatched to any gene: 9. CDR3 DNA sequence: TGTGCCATCAAAGGTGACAGGGAAGGTCAGCCCCAGCATTTT. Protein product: CAIKGDREGQPQHF.

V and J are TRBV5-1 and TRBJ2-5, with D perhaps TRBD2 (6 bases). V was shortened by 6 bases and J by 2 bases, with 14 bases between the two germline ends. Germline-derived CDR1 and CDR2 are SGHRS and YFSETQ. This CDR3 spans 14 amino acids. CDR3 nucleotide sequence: TGCGCCAGCACGGAGGGAAACAGACAAGAGACCCAGTACTTC. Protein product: CASTEGNRQETQYF.

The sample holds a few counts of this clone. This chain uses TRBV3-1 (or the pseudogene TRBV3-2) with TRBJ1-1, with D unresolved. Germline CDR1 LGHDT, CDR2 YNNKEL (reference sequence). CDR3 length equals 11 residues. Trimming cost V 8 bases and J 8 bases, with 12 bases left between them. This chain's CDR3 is CASQGAGEAFF. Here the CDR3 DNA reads TGTGCCAGCCAAGGAGCGGGGGAAGCTTTCTTT.

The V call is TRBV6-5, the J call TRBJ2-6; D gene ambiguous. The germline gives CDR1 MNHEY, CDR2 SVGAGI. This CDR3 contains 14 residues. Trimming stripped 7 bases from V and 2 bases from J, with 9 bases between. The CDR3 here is CASKDMAGANVLTF. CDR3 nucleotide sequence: TGTGCCAGCAAAGACATGGCTGGGGCCAACGTCCTGACTTTC.

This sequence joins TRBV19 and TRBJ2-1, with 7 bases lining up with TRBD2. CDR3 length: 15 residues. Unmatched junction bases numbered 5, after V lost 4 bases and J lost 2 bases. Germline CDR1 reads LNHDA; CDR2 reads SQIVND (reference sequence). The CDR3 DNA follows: TGTGCCAGTAGTAGAAGCGGGGCGACCTACAATGAGCAGTTCTTC. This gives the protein CASSRSGATYNEQFF.

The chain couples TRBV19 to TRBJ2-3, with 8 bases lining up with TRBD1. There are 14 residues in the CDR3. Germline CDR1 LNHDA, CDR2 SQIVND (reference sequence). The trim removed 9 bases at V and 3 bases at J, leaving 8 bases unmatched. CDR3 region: CASRGQGVTDTQYF. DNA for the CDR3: TGTGCCAGCCGCGGACAGGGAGTGACAGATACGCAGTATTTT.

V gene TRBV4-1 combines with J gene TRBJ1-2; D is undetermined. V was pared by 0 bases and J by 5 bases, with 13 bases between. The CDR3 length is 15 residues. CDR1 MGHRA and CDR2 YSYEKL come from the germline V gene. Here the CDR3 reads CASSQDPSTTYGYTF. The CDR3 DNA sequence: TGCGCCAGCAGCCAAGATCCCTCAACAACGTATGGCTACACCTTC.

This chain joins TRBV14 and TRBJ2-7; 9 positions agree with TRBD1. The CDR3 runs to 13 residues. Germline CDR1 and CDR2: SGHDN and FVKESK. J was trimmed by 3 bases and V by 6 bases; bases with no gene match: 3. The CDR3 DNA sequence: TGTGCCAGCAGTCGGGACAGGGTCTACGAGCAGTACTTC. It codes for CASSRDRVYEQYF. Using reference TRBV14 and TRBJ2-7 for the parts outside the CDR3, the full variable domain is EAGVTQFPSHSVIEKGQTVTLRCDPISGHDNLYWYRRVMGKEIKFLLHFVKESKQDESGMPNNRFLAERTGGTYSTLKVQPAELEDSGVYFCASSRDRVYEQYFGPGTRLTVT.

CDR3 coding DNA: TGTGCCAGCAGCCTCCGTGGAGGACTAGCGGGTTCCTACGAGCAGTACTTC. It codes for CASSLRGGLAGSYEQYF. The chain couples TRBV3-1 (or the pseudogene TRBV3-2) to TRBJ2-7; TRBD2 matches 11 bases. The CDR3 runs 17 residues. Looked up from germline, CDR1 is LGHDT and CDR2 is YNNKEL (reference sequence). V was clipped by 4 bases and J by 1 base; unmatched bases: 9.

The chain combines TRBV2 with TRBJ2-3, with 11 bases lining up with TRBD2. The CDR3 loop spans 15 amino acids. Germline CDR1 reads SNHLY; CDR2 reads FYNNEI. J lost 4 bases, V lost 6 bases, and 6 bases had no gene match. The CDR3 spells CASSPFSGRADTQYF. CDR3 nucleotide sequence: TGTGCCAGCAGCCCCTTTAGCGGGAGGGCAGATACGCAGTATTTT.

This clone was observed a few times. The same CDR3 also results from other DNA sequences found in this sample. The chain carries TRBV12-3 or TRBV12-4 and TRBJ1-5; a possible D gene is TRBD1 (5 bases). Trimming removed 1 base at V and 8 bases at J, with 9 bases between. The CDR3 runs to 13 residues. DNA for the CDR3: TGTGCCAGCAGTTTAGGGGGGGGTAAGCCCCAGCATTTT. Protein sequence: CASSLGGGKPQHF.

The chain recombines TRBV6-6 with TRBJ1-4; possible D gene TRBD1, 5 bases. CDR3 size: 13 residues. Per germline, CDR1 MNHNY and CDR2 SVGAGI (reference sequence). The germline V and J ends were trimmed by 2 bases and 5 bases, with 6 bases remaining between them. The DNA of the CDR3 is TGTGCCAGCAGTTACGGGGCGAATGAAAAACTGTTTTTT. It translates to CASSYGANEKLFF.

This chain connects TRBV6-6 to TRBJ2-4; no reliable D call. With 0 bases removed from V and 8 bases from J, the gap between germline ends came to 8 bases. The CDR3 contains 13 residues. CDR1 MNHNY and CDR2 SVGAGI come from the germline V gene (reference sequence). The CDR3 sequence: CASSYSFGDIQYF. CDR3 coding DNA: TGTGCCAGCAGTTACTCGTTTGGAGACATTCAGTACTTC.

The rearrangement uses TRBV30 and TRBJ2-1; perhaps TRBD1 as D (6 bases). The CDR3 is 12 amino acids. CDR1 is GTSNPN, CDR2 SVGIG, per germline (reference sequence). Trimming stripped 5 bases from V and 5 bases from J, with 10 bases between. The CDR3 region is CAWGDNNNEQFF. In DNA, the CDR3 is TGTGCCTGGGGGGACAATAACAATGAGCAGTTCTTC.

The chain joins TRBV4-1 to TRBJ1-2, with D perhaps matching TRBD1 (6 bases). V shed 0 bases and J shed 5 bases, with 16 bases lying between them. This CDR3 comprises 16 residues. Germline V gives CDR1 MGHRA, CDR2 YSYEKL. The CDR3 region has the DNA TGCGCCAGCAGCCAAGAGGGGCAGGGGTTGACGTATGGCTACACCTTC. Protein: CASSQEGQGLTYGYTF.